The 10 T cell receptor beta chains given below trace back to one sample, sequenced in a study of cytomegalovirus exposure and HLA in healthy donors. It was with 60 Vbeta and 13 Jbeta primers that the PCR ran. Sequencing was performed with immunoSEQ multiplex PCR; in TCRdb, only in-frame clones are kept and a portion is missing. The table records tens of thousands of clones, 75% to 85% of them present only once. Sequencing was performed on PBMCs. Receptors were obtained from a man between 18 and 35 years old in good health and CMV-seropositive.

This chain links TRBV30 with TRBJ2-3; tentative D call: TRBD2 (7 bases). Germline values: CDR1 GTSNPN, CDR2 SVGIG (reference sequence). There are 15 residues in the CDR3. Trimming removed 0 bases from V and 5 bases from J, with 15 bases in between. The CDR3, as DNA: TGTGCCTGGAGTGTTGGGGGGGCGGGAGAAGATACGCAGTATTTT. Its translation is CAWSVGGAGEDTQYF.

The gene calls are TRBV6-6 and TRBJ1-5; 7 positions agree with TRBD1. With 5 bases clipped from V and 2 bases from J, the junction kept 6 bases outside the gene matches. The CDR3 runs 15 residues. Germline V gene sequence: CDR1 MNHNY, CDR2 SVGAGI (reference sequence). This CDR3 is CASSGGGEGNQPQHF. The CDR3 coding sequence is TGTGCCAGCAGTGGAGGGGGCGAAGGCAATCAGCCCCAGCATTTT.

Note on this clone: The conserved closing phenylalanine or tryptophan is absent in this CDR3, likely reflecting a read error. The DNA is left out, because the CDR3 cannot be placed on it with certainty; the CDR3 is given as TCRdb lists it. The J gene is TRBJ2-4, the V gene TRBV7-3; the table's D call TRBD1 went unverified against the DNA. The CDR3 comprises 8 residues, both ends counted. Per the germline V gene, CDR1 is SGHTA and CDR2 is FQGTGA. CDR3 region: CASSPQRG.

The chain recombines TRBV29-1 with TRBJ2-1; 10 bases match TRBD2. From germline, CDR1 is SQVTM and CDR2 ANQGSEA. J lost 6 bases, V lost 2 bases, and 1 base had no gene match. There are 13 residues in the CDR3. The CDR3 DNA reads TGCAGCGTTGAACTAGCGGGGGTCAATGAGCAGTTCTTC. Translated, it gives CSVELAGVNEQFF.

V usage is TRBV6-1 and J usage is TRBJ1-1; 8 nucleotides line up with TRBD1. V trimming: 3 bases; J trimming: 10 bases; junction bases outside the gene matches: 4. There are 12 residues in the CDR3. Germline loops: CDR1 MNHNS, CDR2 SASEGT. In DNA form, the CDR3 reads TGTGCCAGCAGTGAGGACAGGGCGGTAGCTTTCTTT. This codes for CASSEDRAVAFF.

In its sample, this clone was seen a few times. The chain joins TRBV6-4 to TRBJ2-1, with D maybe TRBD2 (6 bases). CDR3 length equals 15 residues. Trimming pared 0 bases from V and 0 bases from J, leaving 6 bases between. In germline, CDR1 is MRHNA, CDR2 SNTAGT. CDR3 loop: CASSDSSGSYNEQFF. CDR3 bases: TGTGCCAGCAGTGACTCTAGCGGCTCCTACAATGAGCAGTTCTTC.

The chain couples TRBV2 to TRBJ1-5; 7 positions match TRBD1. CDR3 length equals 14 residues. Germline lookup yields CDR1 SNHLY and CDR2 FYNNEI. The V and J ends lost 1 base and 5 bases, in that order; junction bases with no gene match: 2. The DNA of the CDR3 is TGTGCCAGCAGTGAAGACAGGGGCCATCAGCCCCAGCATTTT. Translation: CASSEDRGHQPQHF.

This clone was seen only once. The V and J genes are TRBV7-2 and TRBJ2-1; perhaps TRBD2 as D (5 bases). From germline, CDR1 is SGHTA and CDR2 FQGNSA. The CDR3 is 15 residues long. Trimming stripped 0 bases from V and 9 bases from J, with 15 bases between. This chain's CDR3 is CASSLAELGGIEQFF. The CDR3 coding sequence is TGTGCCAGCAGCTTAGCGGAGTTAGGAGGTATTGAGCAGTTCTTC.

CDR3: CASSERGQGGQQETQYF. The CDR3 coding sequence is TGTGCCAGCAGTGAAAGGGGACAGGGTGGTCAGCAAGAGACCCAGTACTTC. The V gene is TRBV2, the J gene TRBJ2-5; 9 nucleotides line up with TRBD1. Germline-derived CDR1 and CDR2 are SNHLY and FYNNEI. With 2 bases clipped from V and 2 bases from J, the junction kept 9 bases outside the gene matches. There are 17 residues in the CDR3.

The V call is TRBV7-2, the J call TRBJ1-2, with a weak D call TRBD1 (6 bases). Looked up from germline, CDR1 is SGHTA and CDR2 is FQGNSA. The CDR3 has 13 residues. With 3 bases removed from V and 8 bases from J, the gap between germline ends came to 13 bases. CDR3 sequence reads: CASSFGQLYGYTF. CDR3 DNA sequence: TGTGCCAGCAGCTTCGGACAGCTGTACGGCTACACCTTC.